This TCR beta chain appears in the sequencing data of a study of T cell repertoires in cytomegalovirus infection. The ends lost 2 bases at V and 1 base at J; junction bases unmatched: 3. The CDR3 runs to 16 residues. This clonotype was detected ten times or more. TCRdb reanalysed the reads using MiXCR and keeps one entry per CDR3 protein. Of a few hundred thousand distinct CDR3 sequences listed, around 18% are singletons. This chain uses TRBV12-3 or TRBV12-4 with TRBJ2-5; 11 bases line up with TRBD2. This TCR was recovered from a human donor in good health (CMV status not recorded). Some clones in this sample may be carry-over from other donors' samples. Sequencing was carried out using PBMCs. The CDR3 reads CASSLNSGGAQETQYF. The CDR3 nucleotides read TGTGCCAGCAGTTTAAATAGCGGGGGGGCCCAAGAGACCCAGTACTTC.